A selection of T cell receptor beta chains follows, all from one sample in a study of tumor-infiltrating lymphocytes in localized non-small cell lung cancer. The method was immunoSEQ multiplex PCR; TCRdb's version includes in-frame clones alone and lacks a portion of them. The profile shows thousands of clones, 77% of them singletons. The material sequenced was lung tumor tissue. These receptors were obtained from a human donor with non-small cell lung cancer. The CDR3 runs from the conserved cysteine through the conserved F or W. A D gene is named only where the DNA matches it firmly. Clone sizes are given selectively: once, few, many, or a class where the clone is expanded.

v_call	d_call	j_call	clone_size	cdr3_nt	cdr3_aa
TRBV5-6	TRBD1	TRBJ2-3	.	TGTGCCAGCAGCTTAGGGGACAGGGTCACAGATACGCAGTATTTT	CASSLGDRVTDTQYF
TRBV29-1	TRBD2	TRBJ2-1	.	TGCAGCGTTGGGGATGGTAGCGGGACCTACAATGAGCAGTTCTTC	CSVGDGSGTYNEQFF
TRBV19	TRBD1	TRBJ2-7	.	TGTGCCAGTAGTGGGACAGGGTTTGCGTCCTACGAGCAGTACTTC	CASSGTGFASYEQYF
TRBV5-8	TRBD1	TRBJ2-3	once	TGTGCCAGCAGGGAGGACAGGGGGCTGGATACGCAGTATTTT	CASREDRGLDTQYF
TRBV5-6	TRBD2	TRBJ2-7	.	TGTGCCAGCAGCTTACTAGCGGGAGCAAACGAGCAGTACTTC	CASSLLAGANEQYF
TRBV4-3	TRBD2	TRBJ2-7	.	TGCGCCAGCAGCCAAACACATCGGGAGGACGAGCAGTACTTC	CASSQTHREDEQYF
TRBV6-6	.	TRBJ2-3	few	TGTGCCAGCACGACGGAGAGCACAGATACGCAGTATTTT	CASTTESTDTQYF
TRBV18	.	TRBJ2-1	.	TGTGCCAGCTCACCATCCCGGGATATTGAGCAGTTCTTC	CASSPSRDIEQFF
TRBV5-1	.	TRBJ1-3	.	TGCGCCAGCAGCTTGGGGTCGAGCGGAAACACCATATATTTT	CASSLGSSGNTIYF
TRBV28	TRBD1	TRBJ2-7	.	TGTGCCAGCAGTGCTCCGGGACAGGGGCCAGGGGAGCAGTACTTC	CASSAPGQGPGEQYF
TRBV5-1	.	TRBJ1-4	.	TGCGCCAGCAGCTTCTCCGGGACGGAGAATGAAAAACTGTTTTTT	CASSFSGTENEKLFF
TRBV5-6	.	TRBJ2-7	.	TGTGCCAGCAGTCCTCTTCAACTTCCCTGGGGCGAGCAGTACTTC	CASSPLQLPWGEQYF
TRBV28	.	TRBJ2-3	.	TGTGCCAGCCGGGGAGCGGGACACGCAGATACGCAGTATTTT	CASRGAGHADTQYF
TRBV19	TRBD1	TRBJ2-7	.	TGTGCCAGTAGTGTCTGGGGACAGGGGATCTACGAGCAGTACTTC	CASSVWGQGIYEQYF
TRBV11-2	.	TRBJ1-2	.	TGTGCCAGCAGCTTAGCAGTAAGGGCTGCAGGCTACACCTTC	CASSLAVRAAGYTF